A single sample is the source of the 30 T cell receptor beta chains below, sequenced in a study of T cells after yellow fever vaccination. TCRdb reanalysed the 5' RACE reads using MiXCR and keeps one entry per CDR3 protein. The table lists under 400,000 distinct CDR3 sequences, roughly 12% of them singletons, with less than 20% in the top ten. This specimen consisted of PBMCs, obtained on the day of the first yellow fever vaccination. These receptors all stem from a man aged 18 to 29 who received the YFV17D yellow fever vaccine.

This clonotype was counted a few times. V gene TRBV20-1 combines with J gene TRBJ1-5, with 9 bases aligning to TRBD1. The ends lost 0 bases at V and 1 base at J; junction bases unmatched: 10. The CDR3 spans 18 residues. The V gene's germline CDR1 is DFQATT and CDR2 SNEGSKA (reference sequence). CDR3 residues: CSARDIPGQGMSNQPQHF. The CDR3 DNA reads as TGCAGTGCTAGAGACATTCCGGGACAGGGTATGAGCAATCAGCCCCAGCATTTT.

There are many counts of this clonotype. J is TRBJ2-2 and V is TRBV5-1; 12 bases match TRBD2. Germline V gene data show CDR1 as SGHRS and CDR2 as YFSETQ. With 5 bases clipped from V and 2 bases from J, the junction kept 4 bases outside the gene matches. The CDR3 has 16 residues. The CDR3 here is CASRLAGGPNTGELFF. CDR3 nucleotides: TGCGCCAGCAGACTAGCGGGGGGCCCAAACACCGGGGAGCTGTTTTTT.

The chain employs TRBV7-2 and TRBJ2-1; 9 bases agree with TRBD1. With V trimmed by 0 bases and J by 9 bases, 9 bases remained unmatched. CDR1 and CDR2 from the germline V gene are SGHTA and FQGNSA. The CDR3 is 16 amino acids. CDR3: CASSLAGGQGWIEQFF. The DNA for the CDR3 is TGTGCCAGCAGCTTAGCAGGGGGACAGGGTTGGATTGAGCAGTTCTTC.

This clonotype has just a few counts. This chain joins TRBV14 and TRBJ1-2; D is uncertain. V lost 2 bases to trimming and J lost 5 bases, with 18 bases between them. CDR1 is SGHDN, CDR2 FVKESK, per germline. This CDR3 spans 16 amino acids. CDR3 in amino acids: CASSQWTAHFGYGYTF. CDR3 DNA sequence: TGTGCCAGCAGCCAATGGACGGCCCACTTCGGTTATGGCTACACCTTC.

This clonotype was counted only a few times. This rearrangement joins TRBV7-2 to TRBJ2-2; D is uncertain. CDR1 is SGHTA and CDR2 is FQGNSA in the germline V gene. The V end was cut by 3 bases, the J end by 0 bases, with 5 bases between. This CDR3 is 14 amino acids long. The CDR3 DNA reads TGTGCCAGCAGCTTTCAGACGAACACCGGGGAGCTGTTTTTT. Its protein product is CASSFQTNTGELFF.

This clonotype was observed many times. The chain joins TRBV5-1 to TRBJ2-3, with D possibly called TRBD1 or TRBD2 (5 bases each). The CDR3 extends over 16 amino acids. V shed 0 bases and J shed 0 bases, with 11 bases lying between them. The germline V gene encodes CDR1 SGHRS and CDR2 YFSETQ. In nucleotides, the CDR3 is TGCGCCAGCAGCTTGGAGGGGACCGCAAGCACAGATACGCAGTATTTT. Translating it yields CASSLEGTASTDTQYF.

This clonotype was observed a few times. This CDR3 reads CASSLDPGEGEQFF. The CDR3 DNA is TGTGCCAGCAGCTTAGATCCGGGAGAGGGTGAGCAGTTCTTC. V usage is TRBV7-8 and J usage is TRBJ2-1; weak D call: TRBD2 (6 bases). The CDR3 contains 14 residues. Deletions cut 1 base from V and 9 bases from J, with 13 bases between. Germline lookup yields CDR1 SGHVS and CDR2 FQNEAQ.

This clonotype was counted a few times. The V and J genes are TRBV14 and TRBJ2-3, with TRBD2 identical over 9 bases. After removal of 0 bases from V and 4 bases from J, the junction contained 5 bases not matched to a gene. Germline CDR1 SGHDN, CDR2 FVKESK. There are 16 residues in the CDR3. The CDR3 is CASSQDGGGAPDTQYF. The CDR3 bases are TGTGCCAGCAGCCAAGATGGCGGGGGGGCCCCAGATACGCAGTATTTT.

The CDR3 region is CASSESNRGSDTQYF. In DNA form, the CDR3 reads TGTGCCAGCAGTGAATCGAACCGGGGATCAGATACGCAGTATTTT. The chain joins TRBV25-1 to TRBJ2-3; D perhaps matches TRBD2 (5 bases). CDR1 and CDR2 from the germline V gene are MGHDK and SYGVNS. The ends were cut back, 1 base at V and 4 bases at J, with 12 bases in the middle. The CDR3 extends over 15 amino acids.

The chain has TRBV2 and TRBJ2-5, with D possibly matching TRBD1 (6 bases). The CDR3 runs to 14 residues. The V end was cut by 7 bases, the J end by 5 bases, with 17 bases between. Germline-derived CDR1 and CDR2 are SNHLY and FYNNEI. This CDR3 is CASIGWDTGETQYF. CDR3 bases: TGTGCCAGCATCGGATGGGACACGGGGGAGACCCAGTACTTC. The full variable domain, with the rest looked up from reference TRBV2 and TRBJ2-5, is EPEVTQTPSHQVTQMGQEVILRCVPISNHLYFYWYRQILGQKVEFLVSFYNNEISEKSEIFDDQFSVERPDGSNFTLKIRSTKLEDSAMYFCASIGWDTGETQYFGPGTRLLVL.

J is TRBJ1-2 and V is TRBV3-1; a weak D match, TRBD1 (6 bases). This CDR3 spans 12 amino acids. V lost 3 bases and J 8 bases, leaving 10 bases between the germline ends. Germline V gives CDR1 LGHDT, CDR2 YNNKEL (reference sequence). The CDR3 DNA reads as TGTGCCAGCAGCCATCCAGGGGAAGGCTACACCTTC. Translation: CASSHPGEGYTF.

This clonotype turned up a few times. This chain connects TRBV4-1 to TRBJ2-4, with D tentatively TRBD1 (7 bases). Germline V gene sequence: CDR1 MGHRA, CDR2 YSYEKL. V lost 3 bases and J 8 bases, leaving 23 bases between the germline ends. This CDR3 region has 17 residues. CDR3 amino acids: CASSQNLWGETGDIQYF. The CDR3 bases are TGCGCCAGCAGCCAGAACCTTTGGGGGGAAACAGGGGACATTCAGTACTTC.

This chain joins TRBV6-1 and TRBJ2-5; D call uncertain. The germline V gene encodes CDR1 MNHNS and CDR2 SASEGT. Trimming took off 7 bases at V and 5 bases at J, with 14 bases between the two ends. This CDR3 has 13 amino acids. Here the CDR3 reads CASTRLGAETQYF. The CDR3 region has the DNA TGTGCCAGCACTCGTTTGGGTGCGGAGACCCAGTACTTC.

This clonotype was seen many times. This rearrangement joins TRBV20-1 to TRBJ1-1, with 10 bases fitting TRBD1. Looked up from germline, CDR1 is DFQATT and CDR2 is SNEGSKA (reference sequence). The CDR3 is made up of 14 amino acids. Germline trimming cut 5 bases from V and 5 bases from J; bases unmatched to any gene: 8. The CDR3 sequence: CSAPRQGAITEAFF. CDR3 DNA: TGCAGTGCTCCTCGACAGGGGGCGATTACTGAAGCTTTCTTT.

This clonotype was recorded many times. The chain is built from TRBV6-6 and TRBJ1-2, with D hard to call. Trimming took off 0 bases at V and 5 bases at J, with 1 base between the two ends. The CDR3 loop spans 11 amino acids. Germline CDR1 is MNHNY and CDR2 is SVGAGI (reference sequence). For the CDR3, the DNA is TGTGCCAGCAGTTACTCTTATGGCTACACCTTC. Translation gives CASSYSYGYTF.

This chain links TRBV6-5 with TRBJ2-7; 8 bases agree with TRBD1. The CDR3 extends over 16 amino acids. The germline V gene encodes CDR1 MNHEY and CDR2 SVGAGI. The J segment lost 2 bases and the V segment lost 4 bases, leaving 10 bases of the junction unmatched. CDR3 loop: CASSSTGGPKAYEQYF. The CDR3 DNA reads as TGTGCCAGCAGTTCCACAGGGGGACCTAAGGCCTACGAGCAGTACTTC.

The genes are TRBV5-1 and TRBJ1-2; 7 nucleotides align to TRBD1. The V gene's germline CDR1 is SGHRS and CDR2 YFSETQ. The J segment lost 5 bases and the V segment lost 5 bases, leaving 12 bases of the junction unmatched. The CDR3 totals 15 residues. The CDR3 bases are TGCGCCAGCAGAGATGCGGGGACAGCGGGATATGGCTACACCTTC. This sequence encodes CASRDAGTAGYGYTF.

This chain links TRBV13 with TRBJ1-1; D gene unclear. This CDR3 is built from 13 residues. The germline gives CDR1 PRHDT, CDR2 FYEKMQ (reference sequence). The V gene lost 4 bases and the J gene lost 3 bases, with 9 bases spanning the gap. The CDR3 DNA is TGTGCCAGCAGCTCGTATGGGGACACTGAAGCTTTCTTT. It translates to CASSSYGDTEAFF.

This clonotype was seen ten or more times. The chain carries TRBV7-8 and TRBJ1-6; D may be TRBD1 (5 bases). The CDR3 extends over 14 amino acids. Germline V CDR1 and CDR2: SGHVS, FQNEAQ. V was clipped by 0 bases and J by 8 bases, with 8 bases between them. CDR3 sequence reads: CASSLAGADSPLHF. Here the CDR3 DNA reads TGTGCCAGCAGCTTAGCAGGGGCCGATTCACCCCTCCACTTT.

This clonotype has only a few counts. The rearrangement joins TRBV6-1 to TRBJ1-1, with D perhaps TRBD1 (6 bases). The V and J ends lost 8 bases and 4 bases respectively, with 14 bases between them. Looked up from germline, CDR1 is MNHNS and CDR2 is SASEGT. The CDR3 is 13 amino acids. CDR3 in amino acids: CASGNRALTEAFF. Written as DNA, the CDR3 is TGTGCCAGCGGCAACAGGGCGCTCACTGAAGCTTTCTTT.

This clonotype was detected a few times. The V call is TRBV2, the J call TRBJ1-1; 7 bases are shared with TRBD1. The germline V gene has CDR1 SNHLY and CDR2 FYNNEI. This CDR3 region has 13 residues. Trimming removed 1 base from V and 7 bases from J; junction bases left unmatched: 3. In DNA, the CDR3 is TGTGCCAGCAGTGAAGGGGACAGACGTGAAGCTTTCTTT. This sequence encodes CASSEGDRREAFF.

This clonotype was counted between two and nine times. The CDR3 reads CASRLQRGSSPDTQYF. The CDR3 DNA reads as TGTGCCAGCAGACTCCAGCGGGGGTCTTCCCCAGATACGCAGTATTTT. The gene calls are TRBV6-2 or TRBV6-3 and TRBJ2-3, with 8 bases identical to TRBD2. The germline gives CDR1 MNHEY, CDR2 SVGEGT. The CDR3 covers 16 residues. The V and J ends lost 6 bases and 4 bases, in that order; junction bases with no gene match: 12.

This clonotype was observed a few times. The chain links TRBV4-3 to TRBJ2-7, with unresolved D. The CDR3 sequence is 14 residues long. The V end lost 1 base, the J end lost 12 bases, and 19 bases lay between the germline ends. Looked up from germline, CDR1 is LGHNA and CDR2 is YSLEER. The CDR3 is CASSQVQGPRATYF. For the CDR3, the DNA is TGCGCCAGCAGCCAAGTCCAAGGGCCTCGGGCTACGTACTTC.

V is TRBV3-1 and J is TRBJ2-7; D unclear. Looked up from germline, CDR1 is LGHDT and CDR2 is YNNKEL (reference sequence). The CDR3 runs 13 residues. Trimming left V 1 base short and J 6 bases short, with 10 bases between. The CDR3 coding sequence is TGTGCCAGCAGCCAAGGCCGGCTACGCGAGCAGTACGTC. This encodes CASSQGRLREQYV.

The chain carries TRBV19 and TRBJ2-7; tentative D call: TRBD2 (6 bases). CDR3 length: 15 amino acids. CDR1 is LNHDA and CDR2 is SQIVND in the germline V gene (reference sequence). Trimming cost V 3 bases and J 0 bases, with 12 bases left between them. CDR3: CASSMVGTPSYEQYF. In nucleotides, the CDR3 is TGTGCCAGTAGTATGGTGGGGACTCCCTCCTACGAGCAGTACTTC. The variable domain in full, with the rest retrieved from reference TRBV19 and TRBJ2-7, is DGGITQSPKYLFRKEGQNVTLSCEQNLNHDAMYWYRQDPGQGLRLIYYSQIVNDFQKGDIAEGYSVSREKKESFPLTVTSAQKNPTAFYLCASSMVGTPSYEQYFGPGTRLTVT.

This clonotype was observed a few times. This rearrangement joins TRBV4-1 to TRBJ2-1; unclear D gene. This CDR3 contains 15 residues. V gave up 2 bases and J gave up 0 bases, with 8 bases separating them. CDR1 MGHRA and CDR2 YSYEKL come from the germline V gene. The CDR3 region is CASSQLYPSYNEQFF. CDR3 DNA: TGCGCCAGCAGCCAACTCTATCCCTCCTACAATGAGCAGTTCTTC.

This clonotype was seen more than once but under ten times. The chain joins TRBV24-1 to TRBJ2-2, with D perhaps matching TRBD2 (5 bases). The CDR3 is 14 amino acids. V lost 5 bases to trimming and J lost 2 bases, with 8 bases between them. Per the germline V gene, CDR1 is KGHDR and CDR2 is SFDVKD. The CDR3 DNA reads TGTGCCACCAGTGTAGGGAGTAACACCGGGGAGCTGTTTTTT. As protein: CATSVGSNTGELFF.

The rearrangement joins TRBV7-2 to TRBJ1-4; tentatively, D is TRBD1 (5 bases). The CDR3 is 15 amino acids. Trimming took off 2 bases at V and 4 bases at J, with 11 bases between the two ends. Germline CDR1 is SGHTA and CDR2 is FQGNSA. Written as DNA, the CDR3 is TGTGCCAGCAGCTTACACACACAGGTTAATGAAAAACTGTTTTTT. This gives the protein CASSLHTQVNEKLFF.

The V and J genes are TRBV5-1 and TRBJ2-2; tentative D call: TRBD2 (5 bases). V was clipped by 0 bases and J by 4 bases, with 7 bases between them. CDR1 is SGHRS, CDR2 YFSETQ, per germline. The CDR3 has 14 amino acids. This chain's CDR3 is CASSLARGTGELFF. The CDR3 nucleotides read TGCGCCAGCAGCTTGGCCCGGGGCACCGGGGAGCTGTTTTTT. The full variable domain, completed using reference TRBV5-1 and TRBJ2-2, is KAGVTQTPRYLIKTRGQQVTLSCSPISGHRSVSWYQQTPGQGLQFLFEYFSETQRNKGNFPGRFSGRQFSNSRSEMNVSTLELGDSALYLCASSLARGTGELFFGEGSRLTVL.

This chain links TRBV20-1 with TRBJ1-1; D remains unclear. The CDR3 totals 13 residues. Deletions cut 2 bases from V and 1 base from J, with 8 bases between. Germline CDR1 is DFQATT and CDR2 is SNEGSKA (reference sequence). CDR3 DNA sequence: TGCAGTGCTAGAAGAGACGGGAACACTGAAGCTTTCTTT. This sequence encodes CSARRDGNTEAFF.